This T cell receptor (beta chain) is drawn from a study of cytomegalovirus exposure and HLA in healthy donors. CDR3 length: 16 residues. The germline CDR1 and CDR2 sequences are LGHNA and YNFKEQ. Unmatched junction bases numbered 6, after V lost 0 bases and J lost 3 bases. The PCR made use of 60 Vbeta and 13 Jbeta primers. The table came from immunoSEQ multiplex PCR; TCRdb's copy has only in-frame clones and leaves some out. This sample yields 65,000 to 85,000 clones, of which around 79% are seen a single time; around a fifth belongs to the top ten. Turning to this clone: What it recognizes is unknown.

Study results and caveats: TCR beta chains numbering 150 to 200 were designated cytomegalovirus-associated.

The receptor comes from a woman aged 40 to 50 in good health and CMV-seropositive. Specimen: PBMCs. This chain connects TRBV4-2 to TRBJ2-7; 9 bases are shared with TRBD2. This CDR3 reads CASSQEWATSGYEQYF. The DNA for the CDR3 is TGTGCCAGCAGCCAAGAGTGGGCGACTAGCGGCTACGAGCAGTACTTC.